This T cell receptor beta chain was retrieved from a study of T cells after yellow fever vaccination. Via MiXCR, TCRdb re-called the 5' RACE reads, giving one row per CDR3 protein. Of hundreds of thousands of distinct CDR3 sequences in the sample, approximately 4% are singletons; the top ten hold around 24%. The CDR3 is 15 amino acids. Trimming pared 0 bases from V and 0 bases from J, leaving 9 bases between. Germline V gene lookup returns CDR1 GTSNPN and CDR2 SVGIG (reference sequence). Study-level points and caveats: Booster sampling recovered most clones from primary vaccination (under 97% CD4, just over 85% CD8). A secondary response was less intense yet reached its peak sooner, at day 5 versus 15. Abundant bulk-population clonotypes could contaminate the FACS-sorted repertoires.

This clonotype was observed a few times. The antigen is not known. This specimen was PBMCs, taken 5 days after the yellow fever booster vaccination. The chain couples TRBV30 to TRBJ2-1; either TRBD1 or TRBD2 may supply D (5 bases each). The sequence was obtained from a man aged 18 to 29 who received the YFV17D yellow fever vaccine. This chain's CDR3 is CAWSVGTDSYNEQFF. CDR3 nucleotide sequence: TGTGCCTGGAGTGTCGGGACCGACTCCTACAATGAGCAGTTCTTC.